This TCR beta chain originates from a study of control samples from healthy donors and cancer patients. CDR1 is MNHEY, CDR2 SVGAGI, per germline. Deletions cut 6 bases from V and 2 bases from J, with 13 bases between. The CDR3 spans 14 residues. Here immunoSEQ multiplex PCR was the method, and the copy in TCRdb shows in-frame clones only, minus some. The sample includes 100,000 to 150,000 clones, 75% to 95% of them seen just once. The TCR comes from a young man in good health. Sample: blood. V is TRBV6-5 and J is TRBJ1-2, with D possibly TRBD1 on 6 matching bases. The CDR3 is CASRKQGDNYGYTF. DNA for the CDR3: TGTGCCAGCAGAAAACAGGGTGACAACTATGGCTACACCTTC.